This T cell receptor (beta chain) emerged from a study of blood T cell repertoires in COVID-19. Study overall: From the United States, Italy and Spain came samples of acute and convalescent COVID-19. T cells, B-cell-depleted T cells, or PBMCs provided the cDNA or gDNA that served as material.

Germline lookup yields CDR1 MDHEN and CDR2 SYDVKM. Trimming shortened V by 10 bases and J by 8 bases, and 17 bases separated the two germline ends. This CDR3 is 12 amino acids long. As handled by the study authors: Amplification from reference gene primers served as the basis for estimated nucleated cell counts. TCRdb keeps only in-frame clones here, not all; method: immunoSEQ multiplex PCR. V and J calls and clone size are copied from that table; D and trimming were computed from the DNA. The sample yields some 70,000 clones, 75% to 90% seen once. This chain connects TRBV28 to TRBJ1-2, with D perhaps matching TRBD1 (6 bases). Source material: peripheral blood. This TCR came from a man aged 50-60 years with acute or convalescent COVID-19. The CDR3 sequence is CANGGQGSGYTF. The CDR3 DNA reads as TGTGCCAACGGGGGGCAGGGGAGCGGCTACACCTTC.